What follows are 5 T cell receptor beta chains derived from one specimen sequenced in a study of CD8+ T cells in alopecia areata. Collected material from alopecia areata patients comprised lesional scalp punch biopsies and peripheral blood. The authors extracted RNA and reverse transcribed it into cDNA as the sequencing template. Clones were read by immunoSEQ multiplex PCR, and TCRdb kept only the in-frame ones, dropping some. Here the sample spans 14,000 or so clones, under 65% being singletons. The sequencing used skin, collected at week 0. These receptors all stem from a human donor with alopecia areata.

This chain connects TRBV9 to TRBJ2-5; the match to TRBD1 covers 8 bases. Germline V gene data show CDR1 as SGDLS and CDR2 as YYNGEE. J was trimmed by 4 bases and V by 3 bases; bases with no gene match: 14. The CDR3 is made up of 17 amino acids. The CDR3 nucleotides read TGTGCCAGCAGCGCCACCGTGACAGGGGCGGTCCGAGAGACCCAGTACTTC. Amino acid sequence: CASSATVTGAVRETQYF.

The chain recombines TRBV30 with TRBJ2-1, with a tentative D call TRBD2 (5 bases). V was cut by 5 bases and J by 0 bases, with 8 bases left in between. CDR1 is GTSNPN, CDR2 SVGIG, per germline (reference sequence). This CDR3 has 13 amino acids. As DNA, the CDR3 is TGTGCCTGGGGAGGTAGCTCCTACAATGAGCAGTTCTTC. Its protein is CAWGGSSYNEQFF. Combining the CDR3 with reference TRBV30 and TRBJ2-1 gives the whole variable domain SQTIHQWPATLVQPVGSPLSLECTVEGTSNPNLYWYRQAAGRGLQLLFYSVGIGQISSEVPQNLSASRPQDRQFILSSKKLLLSDSGFYLCAWGGSSYNEQFFGPGTRLTVL.

The table lists this clone with a few counts. The gene calls are TRBV10-3 and TRBJ2-1, with TRBD1 matching over 7 bases. V gave up 6 bases and J gave up 3 bases; unmatched junction bases: 5. This CDR3 contains 14 residues. CDR1 and CDR2 from the germline V gene are ENHRY and SYGVKD. This chain's CDR3 is CAISTGTVYNEQFF. CDR3 in DNA: TGTGCCATCAGCACCGGGACAGTCTACAATGAGCAGTTCTTC.

This chain connects TRBV4-1 to TRBJ2-7; no clear D. CDR3 length: 16 residues. Deletions cut 3 bases from V and 0 bases from J, with 15 bases between. Germline loops: CDR1 MGHRA, CDR2 YSYEKL. In nucleotides, the CDR3 is TGCGCCAGCAGCCAGGTTTTCGGCAGGAGCTCCTACGAGCAGTACTTC. Translating gives CASSQVFGRSSYEQYF.

This clone has more than one count but fewer than ten. The chain recombines TRBV4-1 with TRBJ2-7; D may be TRBD1 (6 bases). V lost 0 bases to trimming and J lost 6 bases, with 15 bases between them. Germline values: CDR1 MGHRA, CDR2 YSYEKL. This CDR3 is built from 15 residues. The DNA for the CDR3 is TGCGCCAGCAGCCAAGATAGGCAGGGGATCGTCGAGCAGTACTTC. Protein: CASSQDRQGIVEQYF.